Given below is one TCR beta chain in context. TCRdb used MiXCR to reprocess the 5' RACE reads, holding one entry per CDR3 protein. The sample contains roughly 340,000 distinct CDR3 sequences, 8.7% of which appear only once. This entry belongs to a study of T cells after yellow fever vaccination. Losses at the gene ends were 0 bases for V and 5 bases for J; bases not matched to a gene: 5. This CDR3 has 15 amino acids. CDR1 LGHDT and CDR2 YNNKEL come from the germline V gene (reference sequence). The specimen comprised PBMCs, sampled on the day of the first yellow fever vaccination. V usage is TRBV3-1 and J usage is TRBJ2-7; TRBD1 matches at 9 bases. This receptor was taken from a man aged 18 to 30 who received the YFV17D yellow fever vaccine. The CDR3 loop is CASSQDTTGGHEQYV. The CDR3, as DNA: TGTGCCAGCAGCCAAGATACGACAGGGGGACACGAGCAGTACGTC.